This T cell receptor (beta chain) was sequenced during a study of blood T cell repertoires in COVID-19. As for the study in general: Sites in the United States, Italy and Spain provided acute and convalescent COVID-19 samples. The analysed material was cDNA or gDNA that came from T cells, B-cell-depleted T cells, or PBMCs.

This CDR3 spans 18 amino acids. How the authors handled the data: Nucleated cell counts were estimated from reference gene primer amplification. The method was immunoSEQ multiplex PCR; TCRdb's version includes in-frame clones alone and lacks a portion of them. From that table come the V and J calls and clone size; the DNA was used to work out D and trimming. The profile shows about 73,000 clones, 90% of them singletons. The TCR was taken from a young woman with acute or convalescent COVID-19. This chain connects TRBV12-2 to TRBJ2-7; no check of the table's D call, TRBD1, against the DNA was made. TRBV12-2 is noted as a pseudogene. What was sequenced was peripheral blood. The CDR3 sequence: CASRPQVRTGGYYYEQYF. The CDR3 DNA reads as TGTGCAAGTCGCCCCCAGGTTCGGACAGGGGGATACTACTACGAGCAGTACTTC.